The T cell receptor beta chain under discussion was sequenced for a study of blood T cell repertoires in COVID-19. In the study overall: The analysed material was cDNA or gDNA that came from T cells, B-cell-depleted T cells, or PBMCs.

In its sample, this clone was seen once. Produced via immunoSEQ multiplex PCR; TCRdb's table is partial and in-frame only. Of some 94,000 clones in the sample, 80% to 90% were seen once. The V segment lost 3 bases and the J segment 2 bases; nucleotides outside the gene matches: 16. This CDR3 has 20 residues. Germline-derived CDR1 and CDR2 are KGHSH and LQKENI. The sample consisted of peripheral blood. The sequence was obtained from a human donor in a cohort sampled during active COVID-19. The chain couples TRBV18 to TRBJ2-6, with 7 bases matching TRBD1. The CDR3 spells CASSPLEWSRGIAGANVLTF. The DNA for the CDR3 is TGTGCCAGCTCACCCCTCGAATGGTCCAGGGGGATAGCTGGGGCCAACGTCCTGACTTTC.